This TCR beta chain was sequenced in a study of vaccination and CD4 T cells after COVID-19. General observations from the study: Median SARS-CoV-2-reactive clonotype numbers rose nonsignificantly, about 20 to 40.

Regarding treatment: approximately nine-day PBMC culture with coronavirus spike peptide pools or control peptides (ViraFEST assay). Once obtained from cultured CD4+ T cells, the DNA was sequenced using the Oncomine TCR Beta short-read assay. TCRdb reprocessed the PCR reads with MiXCR, giving one entry per CDR3 protein. The sample contains about 20,000 distinct CDR3 sequences, about 56% of which appear only once. Trimming took 1 base from V and 1 from J, leaving 9 bases between them. Germline CDR1 SGHTA, CDR2 FQGNSA. The CDR3 sequence is 15 residues long. Note on this clonotype: The antigen is undetermined.

V is TRBV7-2 and J is TRBJ2-3, with a possible D match to TRBD2 (6 bases). Sequencing was performed on CD4+ T cells from blood, cultured in vitro. The clonotype comes from a human donor who had recovered from COVID-19. CDR3 DNA sequence: TGTGCCAGCAGCTTAGATCCTAGCGGCACAGATACGCAGTATTTT. This translates into CASSLDPSGTDTQYF.